Each of the 18 T cell receptor beta chains below was sequenced from the same sample in a study of T cells in Graves' hyperthyroidism and ophthalmopathy. Regions amplified from RNA transcripts were the TCR beta CDR3 regions. HTBI primers were used for first-round RT-PCR of the TCR CDR3. TCRdb fed the multiplex PCR reads into MiXCR, producing one record per CDR3 protein. The profile shows a few hundred thousand distinct CDR3 sequences, over 12% of them singletons. Sequencing was carried out using blood. The receptors stem from a woman aged 50 to 60 with Graves' hyperthyroidism that later progressed to Graves' ophthalmopathy.

This clonotype was picked up many times. The chain carries TRBV24-1 and TRBJ2-1; D perhaps matches TRBD2 (6 bases). The germline gives CDR1 KGHDR, CDR2 SFDVKD. This CDR3 region has 15 residues. The V and J ends lost 4 bases and 5 bases respectively, with 14 bases between them. CDR3 region: CATSEAGSKDNEQFF. The CDR3 bases are TGTGCCACCAGTGAGGCGGGGAGTAAGGACAATGAGCAGTTCTTC.

At least ten counts were recorded for this clonotype. The chain is built from TRBV7-8 and TRBJ2-7, with 9 bases fitting TRBD1. There are 16 residues in the CDR3. Germline CDR1 is SGHVS and CDR2 is FQNEAQ. The J segment lost 5 bases and the V segment lost 4 bases, leaving 12 bases of the junction unmatched. The DNA for the CDR3 is TGTGCCAGCAGCTACGGAGGGGGGACAGGGATCAACGAGCAGTACTTC. Encoded protein: CASSYGGGTGINEQYF.

The table lists this clonotype with a few counts. The V call is TRBV20-1, the J call TRBJ2-2; possible D gene TRBD2, 5 bases. CDR3 length equals 14 residues. CDR1 and CDR2 from the germline V gene are DFQATT and SNEGSKA (reference sequence). V gave up 4 bases and J gave up 3 bases, with 12 bases separating them. The CDR3 here is CSATEGADTGELFF. The CDR3 nucleotides are TGCAGTGCTACCGAGGGTGCGGACACCGGGGAGCTGTTTTTT.

This clonotype was seen a handful of times. The chain carries TRBV7-3 and TRBJ1-2; D call uncertain. This CDR3 comprises 13 residues. Per the germline V gene, CDR1 is SGHTA and CDR2 is FQGTGA. V lost 2 bases and J 1 base, leaving 5 bases between the germline ends. In DNA form, the CDR3 reads TGTGCCAGCAGCTTAGGCATTAACTATGGCTACACCTTC. It codes for CASSLGINYGYTF.

In this sample, this clonotype turned up a few times. This may stem from a read error, because a much larger clone lies one nucleotide away. The genes are TRBV2 and TRBJ2-3, with unresolved D. Trimming shortened V by 3 bases and J by 4 bases, and 17 bases separated the two germline ends. This CDR3 contains 16 residues. Germline V gene sequence: CDR1 SNHLY, CDR2 FYNNEI. CDR3 coding DNA: TGTGCCAGCAGTGACCCAGCCAAAAACCTCGCAGATACGCAGTATTTT. Its translation: CASSDPAKNLADTQYF.

This clonotype showed up just a few times. The chain recombines TRBV20-1 with TRBJ1-6; no definite D call. V shed 5 bases and J shed 12 bases, with 8 bases lying between them. The CDR3 has 10 residues. CDR1 and CDR2 from the germline V gene are DFQATT and SNEGSKA (reference sequence). CDR3 loop: CSAGGRPLHF. In nucleotides, the CDR3 is TGCAGTGCTGGCGGAAGACCCCTCCACTTT.

About this clonotype: Germline and junction disagree at one end, which may indicate a read error. The J gene is TRBJ1-1, the V gene TRBV4-1, with a weak D call TRBD1 (5 bases). CDR1 and CDR2 (germline): MGHRA, YSYEKL. The CDR3 is made up of 15 amino acids. CDR3 loop: CASSQGAWGGTEAFF. The CDR3 nucleotides are TGTGCCAGCAGCCAAGGGGCGTGGGGTGGCACTGAAGCTTTCTTT.

The V gene is TRBV4-1, the J gene TRBJ2-5; 7 nucleotides line up with TRBD1. There are 17 residues in the CDR3. V trimming: 4 bases; J trimming: 4 bases; junction bases outside the gene matches: 15. The germline CDR1 and CDR2 sequences are MGHRA and YSYEKL. CDR3: CASSPRDRALRGETQYF. CDR3 sequence (DNA): TGCGCCAGCAGCCCTCGCGACAGGGCCCTCCGGGGAGAGACCCAGTACTTC.

This clonotype was detected ten times or more. CDR3 sequence reads: CASRPSGRTGNEQFF. CDR3 in DNA: TGTGCCAGCAGGCCTAGCGGGAGGACAGGGAATGAGCAGTTCTTC. The chain uses TRBV27 and TRBJ2-1, with 11 nucleotides matching TRBD2. CDR1 and CDR2 from the germline V gene are MNHEY and SMNVEV (reference sequence). The CDR3 is 15 residues long. V lost 6 bases, J lost 7 bases, and 8 bases stayed unmatched.

This clonotype was seen many times. This rearrangement joins TRBV6-1 to TRBJ2-3; D ambiguous. Germline V gene sequence: CDR1 MNHNS, CDR2 SASEGT. The V and J ends lost 4 bases and 2 bases respectively, with 10 bases between them. This CDR3 comprises 14 residues. As DNA, the CDR3 is TGTGCCAGCAGTGTTGGGCCAGTCACAGATACGCAGTATTTT. Its translation is CASSVGPVTDTQYF.

V usage is TRBV19 and J usage is TRBJ2-6, with no clear D. This CDR3 is built from 11 residues. The V gene's germline CDR1 is LNHDA and CDR2 SQIVND (reference sequence). CDR3 sequence (DNA): TGTGCTCCCCCGCGCGCCAACGTCCTGACTTTC. As protein: CAPPRANVLTF.

This clonotype occurred once. The rearrangement links TRBV20-1 to TRBJ2-5; TRBD2 matches at 16 bases. The CDR3 sequence is 16 residues long. V lost 5 bases to trimming and J lost 4 bases; unmatched junction nucleotides: 7. Germline values: CDR1 DFQATT, CDR2 SNEGSKA (reference sequence). CDR3 sequence: CSASGTSGREGETQYF. Here the CDR3 DNA reads TGCAGTGCTTCCGGGACTAGCGGGAGGGAGGGAGAGACCCAGTACTTC.

Only a few counts were recorded for this clonotype. The chain uses TRBV5-1 and TRBJ1-3; D gene uncertain. V shed 0 bases and J shed 3 bases, with 10 bases lying between them. Germline V gives CDR1 SGHRS, CDR2 YFSETQ. This CDR3 has 15 amino acids. The CDR3 region is CASSLAEADGNTIYF. The CDR3 DNA follows: TGCGCCAGCAGCTTGGCCGAGGCAGATGGAAACACCATATATTTT.

This sequence joins TRBV6-1 and TRBJ1-1, with D perhaps TRBD1 (5 bases). The V end was cut by 6 bases, the J end by 1 base, with 15 bases between. This CDR3 is 15 amino acids long. Germline assignment: CDR1 MNHNS and CDR2 SASEGT. The CDR3 is CASRKQGWPNTEAFF. CDR3 coding DNA: TGTGCCAGCAGAAAGCAGGGATGGCCGAACACTGAAGCTTTCTTT.

This clonotype was seen a few times. The V and J genes are TRBV10-3 and TRBJ1-4; D is uncertain. Between the trimmed V and J ends, which lost 6 bases and 6 bases, there was a span of 11 bases. This CDR3 has 13 residues. Germline CDR1 is ENHRY and CDR2 is SYGVKD. The CDR3 DNA sequence: TGTGCCATCAGGGGAAGGGAAGATGAAAAACTGTTTTTT. Its protein is CAIRGREDEKLFF.

A few counts support this clonotype. The chain is built from TRBV5-1 and TRBJ2-7; TRBD2 matches at 9 bases. Trimming removed 1 base from V and 5 bases from J; junction bases left unmatched: 10. From germline, CDR1 is SGHRS and CDR2 YFSETQ. The CDR3 covers 16 residues. The CDR3 reads CASSLRLAVLEDEQYF. CDR3 coding DNA: TGCGCCAGCAGCTTGAGACTAGCGGTACTAGAGGACGAGCAGTACTTC.

This clonotype was observed many times. The DNA for the CDR3 is TGTGCCAGCAGTTTAGCGTCTCGGGACATTCAGTACTTC. This sequence encodes CASSLASRDIQYF. V and J are TRBV28 and TRBJ2-4; D ambiguous. Germline lookup yields CDR1 MDHEN and CDR2 SYDVKM. This CDR3 spans 13 amino acids. Trimming pared 2 bases from V and 8 bases from J, leaving 10 bases between.

This clonotype came up many times. The chain uses TRBV20-1 and TRBJ2-7; D is ambiguous. From germline, CDR1 is DFQATT and CDR2 SNEGSKA (reference sequence). Trimming removed 5 bases at V and 4 bases at J, with 12 bases between. The CDR3 has 12 amino acids. This chain's CDR3 is CSAPTTTYEQYF. The DNA for the CDR3 is TGCAGTGCTCCTACTACCACATACGAGCAGTACTTC.